One sample yielded the 8 T cell receptor beta chains listed below, sequenced in a study of T cells in Graves' hyperthyroidism and ophthalmopathy. Amplified regions were TCR beta CDR3 sequences from RNA transcripts. HTBI primers were used for first-round RT-PCR of the TCR CDR3. TCRdb recomputed calls from the multiplex PCR reads with MiXCR, one row per CDR3 protein. The data hold hundreds of thousands of distinct CDR3 sequences, with roughly 16% observed a single time. Sequenced: blood. The receptors were gathered from a woman aged 25 to 45 with Graves' hyperthyroidism.

The chain has TRBV12-5 and TRBJ1-2; D may be TRBD1 (5 bases). V was cut by 3 bases and J by 8 bases, with 10 bases left in between. Germline V gives CDR1 LGHNT, CDR2 FRNRAP. The CDR3 is 12 residues long. The CDR3 protein is CASGFWGYGYTF. CDR3 nucleotide sequence: TGTGCTAGTGGTTTCTGGGGGTACGGCTACACCTTC. Filled out from reference TRBV12-5 and TRBJ1-2, the complete variable domain reads DARVTQTPRHKVTEMGQEVTMRCQPILGHNTVFWYRQTMMQGLELLAYFRNRAPLDDSGMPKDRFSAEMPDATLATLKIQPSEPRDSAVYFCASGFWGYGYTFGSGTRLTVV.

This clonotype was recorded many times. The chain couples TRBV11-2 to TRBJ1-2; 8 bases match TRBD1. Germline V gene lookup returns CDR1 SGHAT and CDR2 FQNNGV. This CDR3 is 15 amino acids long. Germline trimming cut 3 bases from V and 1 base from J; bases unmatched to any gene: 4. This CDR3 is CASSLGQEINYGYTF. The CDR3 nucleotides are TGTGCCAGCAGCTTGGGACAGGAGATTAACTATGGCTACACCTTC.

This clonotype was observed a handful of times. The chain couples TRBV20-1 to TRBJ2-3; TRBD2 matches at 8 bases. CDR1 DFQATT and CDR2 SNEGSKA come from the germline V gene (reference sequence). The J segment lost 3 bases and the V segment lost 6 bases, leaving 5 bases of the junction unmatched. CDR3 length: 13 amino acids. The DNA for the CDR3 is TGCAGTGCCCTCACTAGCGGAACAGATACGCAGTATTTT. This gives the protein CSALTSGTDTQYF.

This clonotype was seen ten or more times. In DNA, the CDR3 is TGTGCCAGCAGTTATAGGAACGGGGCGCTGAACACTGAAGCTTTCTTT. Encoded protein: CASSYRNGALNTEAFF. This chain links TRBV6-2 or TRBV6-3 with TRBJ1-1, with D possibly matching TRBD1 (5 bases). Between the trimmed V and J ends, which lost 3 bases and 0 bases, there was a span of 14 bases. Germline CDR1 and CDR2: MNHEY and SVGEGT. The CDR3 consists of 16 residues.

This clonotype was observed a handful of times. The chain carries TRBV25-1 and TRBJ2-7; D may correspond to TRBD1 or TRBD2 (6 bases each). Germline V gene sequence: CDR1 MGHDK, CDR2 SYGVNS. Deletions cut 6 bases from V and 0 bases from J, with 12 bases between. This CDR3 is built from 14 residues. The CDR3 is CASRRGDSSYEQYF. The CDR3 DNA sequence: TGTGCCAGCAGGAGGGGGGATAGCTCCTACGAGCAGTACTTC.

This clonotype showed up just a few times. The CDR3 nucleotides read TGTGCCATCAGTGAAGAGGGGAGACGGGAGGAGCAGTACTTC. It yields the protein CAISEEGRREEQYF. The chain couples TRBV10-3 to TRBJ2-7; weak D call: TRBD2 (6 bases). The germline V gene has CDR1 ENHRY and CDR2 SYGVKD. The germline V and J ends were trimmed by 3 bases and 7 bases, with 16 bases remaining between them. This CDR3 contains 14 residues.

This clonotype was seen many times. This sequence joins TRBV5-8 and TRBJ2-2, with unresolved D. Germline CDR1 reads SGHTS; CDR2 reads YDEGEE. Deletions cut 2 bases from V and 4 bases from J, with 9 bases between. The CDR3 consists of 14 residues. The chain's CDR3 is CASSLEPITGELFF. The CDR3 DNA reads as TGTGCCAGCAGCTTAGAGCCTATCACCGGGGAGCTGTTTTTT.

This clonotype was recorded only once. The chain carries TRBV7-3 and TRBJ2-2, with TRBD1 matching 8 bases. V lost 4 bases to trimming and J lost 1 base; unmatched junction nucleotides: 5. The CDR3 spans 16 residues. Germline loops: CDR1 SGHTA, CDR2 FQGTGA. For the CDR3, the DNA is TGTGCCAGCAGCTCCACAGGGGGAGAGAACACCGGGGAGCTGTTTTTT. Protein sequence: CASSSTGGENTGELFF.